These T cell receptor beta chains were read from a single sample in a study of shared clonotypes between healthy human individuals. The protocol was immunoSEQ multiplex PCR, while the TCRdb copy is restricted to in-frame clones and leaves out a portion. The sample lists more than 550,000 clones; around 90% were seen once. Sequenced sample: memory CD8+ T cells from PBMCs. The receptors were gathered from a man between 18 and 29 years old in good health. Some clones in this sample may be carry-over from other donors' samples. Each CDR3 is given with its conserved first and last residue. D genes are given only for firm matches. A clone size is listed for some rows: how often the clone was seen (once, few, many), or a class if it is expanded.

DNA | CDR3 | size | D | J | V
TGTGCCAGCAGCGGAACGACAGGGGCGGACGGCTACACCTTC | CASSGTTGADGYTF | NA | TRBD1 | TRBJ1-2 | TRBV7-9
TGTGCCAGCAGCCCAGAGGGTAGCAGGGACCCTAGCACAGATACGCAGTATTTT | CASSPEGSRDPSTDTQYF | NA | NA | TRBJ2-3 | TRBV4-2
TGTGCCAGCAGCCCGACAAATACCGGGTGGGGGATCGGGGAGCTGTTTTTT | CASSPTNTGWGIGELFF | once | NA | TRBJ2-2 | TRBV7-9
TGTGCCAGTAGTATAGTAGGTCGAGGGCCCTACAATGAGCAGTTCTTC | CASSIVGRGPYNEQFF | NA | NA | TRBJ2-1 | TRBV19
TGCAGCGTTCCCGGGACTAGCGTCTACGAGCAGTACTTC | CSVPGTSVYEQYF | NA | TRBD2 | TRBJ2-7 | TRBV29-1
TGTGCCAGCAGCCCGGTGGCGGGGCAGGCTGAAGCTTTCTTT | CASSPVAGQAEAFF | NA | NA | TRBJ1-1 | TRBV27
TGTGCCAGCAGTCTGGGCGGCCCCCCCACAGATACGCAGTATTTT | CASSLGGPPTDTQYF | NA | NA | TRBJ2-3 | TRBV28
TGTGCCAGCAGCGCATCGAAGGGCTACACCTTC | CASSASKGYTF | few | NA | TRBJ1-2 | TRBV9
TGTGCCAGCAGCATTGATATCTATGGCTACACCTTC | CASSIDIYGYTF | NA | NA | TRBJ1-2 | TRBV5-4
TGTGCCAGCAGCCCGAACAGGGGTTCCTCCTACGAGCAGTACTTC | CASSPNRGSSYEQYF | NA | TRBD1 | TRBJ2-7 | TRBV13
TGTGCCAGCAGTTTAGTGGGTGGCACTGAAGCTTTCTTT | CASSLVGGTEAFF | NA | NA | TRBJ1-1 | TRBV27
TGTGCCAGCAGCGACCGGGACAGGGCCCCCTACGAGCAGTACTTC | CASSDRDRAPYEQYF | NA | TRBD1 | TRBJ2-7 | TRBV27
TGTGCCAGCGGAAAGGACCTGCTGAACACTGAAGCTTTCTTT | CASGKDLLNTEAFF | few | NA | TRBJ1-1 | TRBV9
TGTGCCAGCAGTGAATCAGGGGGCAAACAAGAGACCCAGTACTTC | CASSESGGKQETQYF | NA | TRBD1 | TRBJ2-5 | TRBV25-1
TGTGCCAGCAGCCCCACTAGCGGGAGCTACGAGCAGTACTTC | CASSPTSGSYEQYF | NA | TRBD2 | TRBJ2-7 | TRBV2
TGCGCCAGCAGCCAAGTCATTGGGGAGACCCAGTACTTC | CASSQVIGETQYF | NA | NA | TRBJ2-5 | TRBV4-1
TGTGCCAGCAGACAGGCTTATAGCAATCAGCCCCAGCATTTT | CASRQAYSNQPQHF | NA | NA | TRBJ1-5 | TRBV6-5
TGTGCCAGCAGCATTTCTAGCGGGAGTTTAACCTACGAGCAGTACTTC | CASSISSGSLTYEQYF | once | TRBD2 | TRBJ2-7 | TRBV27
TGTGCCAGTAGTGGGCAGACGGGCTCCTACGAGCAGTACTTC | CASSGQTGSYEQYF | NA | NA | TRBJ2-7 | TRBV19
TGTGCCAGCAGCGGGACTAGCGGGAGGGGTCTCACAGATACGCAGTATTTT | CASSGTSGRGLTDTQYF | NA | TRBD2 | TRBJ2-3 | TRBV5-4
TGTGCCAGCAGGTCAGGGACCAATCAGCCCCAGCATTTT | CASRSGTNQPQHF | NA | NA | TRBJ1-5 | TRBV6-1
TGTGCCAGTAAAAGGGTCCCAGCTGAAAAACTGTTTTTT | CASKRVPAEKLFF | NA | NA | TRBJ1-4 | TRBV19
TGTGCCAGCAGCTCGACTAGCGGGATCGACACCGGGGAGCTGTTTTTT | CASSSTSGIDTGELFF | NA | TRBD2 | TRBJ2-2 | TRBV5-4
TGTGCCAGCAGCGTCTACGGGACTAGCGGTACAGATACGCAGTATTTT | CASSVYGTSGTDTQYF | NA | TRBD2 | TRBJ2-3 | TRBV7-3
TGTGCCAGCAGTTTAAGGGATGTCACTGAAGCTTTCTTT | CASSLRDVTEAFF | NA | NA | TRBJ1-1 | TRBV27
TGTGCCAGCAGCGAAGGTCTAGCGGTACTACCAGATACGCAGTATTTT | CASSEGLAVLPDTQYF | NA | TRBD2 | TRBJ2-3 | TRBV9
TGTGCCAGCAGCCATGGGGGTTACAATGAGCAGTTCTTC | CASSHGGYNEQFF | NA | NA | TRBJ2-1 | TRBV27
TGTGCCAGCAGCCCGAGCGGGGTGGCTAATGAAAAACTGTTTTTT | CASSPSGVANEKLFF | NA | NA | TRBJ1-4 | TRBV9
TGTGCCAGTAGTATAGATCGGAGACAGGGGCCCACAGATACGCAGTATTTT | CASSIDRRQGPTDTQYF | NA | TRBD1 | TRBJ2-3 | TRBV19
TGTGCCAGCAGCGCGGGTGGGGAGTCATACGAGCAGTACTTC | CASSAGGESYEQYF | few | NA | TRBJ2-7 | TRBV9
TGCGCCAGCAGCCCCGTCGGGGGGCGGACTGAAGCTTTCTTT | CASSPVGGRTEAFF | NA | NA | TRBJ1-1 | TRBV4-1
TGTGCCAGCAGCGACAGGGGGGGCTATGGCTACACCTTC | CASSDRGGYGYTF | NA | TRBD1 | TRBJ1-2 | TRBV2
TGTGCCAGCAGCTCCGTCAGTCATGACTACGAGCAGTACTTC | CASSSVSHDYEQYF | NA | NA | TRBJ2-7 | TRBV7-9
TGTGCCAGCAGGCCGAGGTACTCAGGAAACACCATATATTTT | CASRPRYSGNTIYF | NA | NA | TRBJ1-3 | TRBV14
TGTGCCAGCAGTTTCCCAGAGAGAATGGGCACCGGGGAGCTGTTTTTT | CASSFPERMGTGELFF | NA | NA | TRBJ2-2 | TRBV27
TGTGCCAGTAGTATAGTTGGACAGTCCGATCAGCCCCAGCATTTT | CASSIVGQSDQPQHF | NA | NA | TRBJ1-5 | TRBV19
TGTGCCATCAGACCTCTTGGGACATTTTCCGTCGCTTTCTTT | CAIRPLGTFSVAFF | NA | NA | TRBJ1-1 | TRBV10-3
TGTGCCAGCAGTTCGGTCAGGGAGAGTGTGAGCAATCAGCCCCAGCATTTT | CASSSVRESVSNQPQHF | once | NA | TRBJ1-5 | TRBV28
TGCGCCAGCAGCGTGGCAGTGGCGAACACTGAAGCTTTCTTT | CASSVAVANTEAFF | NA | NA | TRBJ1-1 | TRBV5-1
TGTGCCAGCAGCCAACAACGAGAATCGAGGAATGAGCAGTTCTTC | CASSQQRESRNEQFF | NA | NA | TRBJ2-1 | TRBV13
TGTGCCAGCAGTTTAGGGTTCGGAGGCTTTCCTGATGGCTACACCTTC | CASSLGFGGFPDGYTF | NA | NA | TRBJ1-2 | TRBV27
TGTGCCAGCAGCGCTGGTGGGGAGCTGTTTTTT | CASSAGGELFF | NA | NA | TRBJ2-2 | TRBV7-2
TGTGCCAGCAGTTGGTCAGGGCGAATGAACACTGAAGCTTTCTTT | CASSWSGRMNTEAFF | NA | NA | TRBJ1-1 | TRBV27
TGTGCCAGTAGTATATGGCAGAACACTGAAGCTTTCTTT | CASSIWQNTEAFF | NA | NA | TRBJ1-1 | TRBV19
TGTGCCAGCATGTTGGGACAGGATTACGAGCAGTACTTC | CASMLGQDYEQYF | NA | TRBD1 | TRBJ2-7 | TRBV2
TGCGCCAGCAGCCCCCCCAGGGTAGGTGTACCCGGGGAGCTGTTTTTT | CASSPPRVGVPGELFF | NA | NA | TRBJ2-2 | TRBV5-1
TGTGCCAGCAGCACTTTGGGAGCGGGAGGGCCATGGGATACGCAGTATTTT | CASSTLGAGGPWDTQYF | NA | TRBD2 | TRBJ2-3 | TRBV27
TGTGCCAGCAGTTCTCCGGACAGTCTTAGCACAGATACGCAGTATTTT | CASSSPDSLSTDTQYF | NA | NA | TRBJ2-3 | TRBV6-5
TGTGCCAGCAGCGTCCCCAATACGGCAGATACGCAGTATTTT | CASSVPNTADTQYF | NA | NA | TRBJ2-3 | TRBV5-4
TGTGCCAGCAGCTCGCAGGGGCGGTCACCCCTCCACTTT | CASSSQGRSPLHF | NA | NA | TRBJ1-6 | TRBV13